Listed below are T cell receptor beta chains from one sample, sequenced in a study of control samples from healthy donors and cancer patients. Measured with immunoSEQ multiplex PCR; TCRdb has only the in-frame clones, and not every one. The sample has about 160,000 clones; 80% to 95% are singletons. The specimen was blood. These receptors all come from a woman in her twenties or thirties in good health. Each CDR3 is given with its conserved first and last residue. The D gene is left open where the match is weak. Where a row states a size, it is once, few, many or the class of an expanded clone; other rows omit it.

J gene	V gene	D gene	clone size	CDR3 protein	CDR3 DNA
TRBJ2-1	TRBV12-3/TRBV12-4	NA	NA	CASSPGGYNEQFF	TGTGCCAGCAGTCCCGGGGGCTACAATGAGCAGTTCTTC
TRBJ1-5	TRBV16	TRBD1	NA	CASSQSGQGQPQHF	TGTGCCAGCAGCCAATCGGGACAGGGTCAGCCCCAGCATTTT
TRBJ1-5	TRBV24-1	NA	few	CATNPGDSNQPQHF	TGTGCCACCAATCCGGGTGATAGCAATCAGCCCCAGCATTTT
TRBJ2-7	TRBV5-5	NA	NA	CASTTGHPSYEQYF	TGTGCCAGCACAACGGGACATCCCTCCTACGAGCAGTACTTC
TRBJ2-7	TRBV9	TRBD2	NA	CASSVEGSGNFYEQYF	TGTGCCAGCAGCGTAGAGGGTAGCGGGAATTTCTACGAGCAGTACTTC
TRBJ1-6	TRBV4-2	NA	NA	CASSQESVWGESPLHF	TGTGCCAGCAGCCAAGAATCCGTCTGGGGGGAATCACCCCTCCACTTT
TRBJ1-1	TRBV6-5	TRBD1	NA	CASRRTGEATEAFF	TGTGCCAGCAGACGGACAGGGGAGGCCACTGAAGCTTTCTTT
TRBJ2-1	TRBV4-1	TRBD1	NA	CASSQPLTGGQDEQFF	TGCGCCAGCAGCCAACCTCTGACAGGGGGCCAGGATGAGCAGTTCTTC
TRBJ1-3	TRBV4-3	NA	NA	CASSQEVRALGSGNTIYF	TGCGCCAGCAGCCAAGAGGTCAGGGCCCTGGGCTCTGGAAACACCATATATTTT
TRBJ1-5	TRBV24-1	NA	NA	CATSEGSSGQPQHF	TGTGCCACCAGTGAGGGTTCCAGTGGCCAGCCCCAGCATTTT
TRBJ1-1	TRBV13	TRBD1	NA	CASSILRDRGTEAFF	TGTGCCAGCAGCATCCTCCGGGACAGGGGCACTGAAGCTTTCTTT
TRBJ2-7	TRBV7-9	NA	NA	CASSLESYEQYF	TGTGCCAGCAGCTTAGAGAGTTACGAGCAGTACTTC
TRBJ2-7	TRBV24-1	NA	NA	CATSTPGARGHEQYF	TGTGCCACCAGCACTCCCGGGGCTCGGGGGCACGAGCAGTACTTC
TRBJ2-3	TRBV18	NA	NA	CASSPQGGSTDTQYF	TGTGCCAGCTCACCCCAAGGGGGGAGCACAGATACGCAGTATTTT
TRBJ2-1	TRBV3-1/TRBV3-2	TRBD2	once	CASSPILAGVDEQFF	TGTGCCAGCAGCCCGATCTTGGCGGGAGTCGATGAGCAGTTCTTC
TRBJ2-1	TRBV3-1/TRBV3-2	TRBD2	NA	CASSQVTSGYNEQFF	TGTGCCAGCAGCCAGGTTACTAGCGGGTACAATGAGCAGTTCTTC
TRBJ1-1	TRBV6-5	NA	NA	CASSYPPGGVTEAFF	TGTGCCAGCAGTTACCCCCCGGGGGGTGTCACTGAAGCTTTCTTT
TRBJ2-7	TRBV5-5	TRBD1	NA	CASETGPSYEQYF	TGTGCCAGTGAGACAGGGCCTTCTTACGAGCAGTACTTC
TRBJ1-2	TRBV4-1	NA	NA	CASSQAPGPSNYGYTF	TGCGCCAGCAGCCAAGCTCCGGGCCCCTCTAACTATGGCTACACCTTC
TRBJ2-4	TRBV29-1	NA	NA	CSVAPGTAKNIQYF	TGCAGCGTTGCCCCAGGGACCGCCAAAAACATTCAGTACTTC
TRBJ1-3	TRBV28	NA	NA	CASSARGILGNTIYF	TGTGCCAGCAGTGCCCGGGGTATCTTAGGAAACACCATATATTTT
TRBJ2-1	TRBV4-2	TRBD2	NA	CASSSRAGDSYNEQFF	TGTGCCAGCAGCTCCCGAGCGGGGGACTCCTACAATGAGCAGTTCTTC
TRBJ2-5	TRBV19	NA	NA	CASSNSLPTTQYF	TGTGCCAGTAGTAACAGCCTCCCCACGACCCAGTACTTC
TRBJ2-5	TRBV12-2	NA	NA	CASPPICPAEPLEDGETQYF	TGTGCAAGTCCCCCTATTTGTCCGGCTGAACCGTTAGAGGACGGGGAGACCCAGTACTTC
TRBJ2-6	TRBV28	TRBD1	NA	CASSRRGPGANVLTF	TGTGCCAGCAGTCGCAGGGGGCCTGGGGCCAACGTCCTGACTTTC
TRBJ1-2	TRBV27	NA	NA	CASSLSNQGTLYGYTF	TGTGCCAGCAGTTTATCGAATCAGGGTACCCTCTATGGCTACACCTTC
TRBJ2-1	TRBV9	TRBD2	NA	CASSTRTSGGYNEQFF	TGTGCCAGCAGCACCCGGACTAGCGGGGGGTACAATGAGCAGTTCTTC
TRBJ1-5	TRBV19	NA	NA	CASSIMGGSNQPQHF	TGTGCCAGTAGTATTATGGGAGGAAGTAATCAGCCCCAGCATTTT
TRBJ2-7	TRBV28	TRBD2	NA	CASSAILAGGGYEQYF	TGTGCCAGCAGTGCCATACTAGCGGGAGGGGGATACGAGCAGTACTTC
TRBJ1-3	TRBV20-1	NA	NA	CSARNGNTIYF	TGCAGTGCTAGGAACGGAAACACCATATATTTT
TRBJ2-3	TRBV10-1	NA	NA	CARETDTQYF	TGCGCCAGAGAGACAGATACGCAGTATTTT
TRBJ1-1	TRBV29-1	NA	once	CSVEVNTEAFF	TGCAGCGTTGAGGTAAACACTGAAGCTTTCTTT
TRBJ2-5	TRBV19	TRBD2	NA	CASSIDHNWGTSSQETQYF	TGTGCCAGTAGTATAGATCATAATTGGGGGACTAGCAGTCAAGAGACCCAGTACTTC
TRBJ1-2	TRBV2	NA	NA	CASSYRDYGYTF	TGTGCCAGCAGTTATAGAGACTATGGCTACACCTTC
TRBJ1-1	TRBV3-1/TRBV3-2	NA	once	CASSQYTGKAFF	TGTGCCAGCAGCCAGTATACAGGGAAGGCTTTCTTT
TRBJ2-7	TRBV27	TRBD2	NA	CASSLSGGPGYEQYF	TGTGCCAGCAGTTTGTCGGGAGGGCCCGGCTACGAGCAGTACTTC
TRBJ2-7	TRBV5-8	NA	NA	CASSREPPPYEQYF	TGTGCCAGCAGCCGGGAACCGCCACCCTACGAGCAGTACTTC
TRBJ2-1	TRBV4-1	NA	NA	CASSQGLQAYNEQFF	TGCGCCAGCAGCCAGGGCCTTCAGGCCTACAATGAGCAGTTCTTC
TRBJ2-2	TRBV5-4	NA	NA	CASSFGTLGNTGELFF	TGTGCCAGCAGCTTCGGTACGCTAGGGAACACCGGGGAGCTGTTTTTT
TRBJ1-6	TRBV5-4	NA	NA	CASSPGRDNSPLHF	TGTGCCAGCAGCCCGGGGAGGGATAATTCACCCCTCCACTTT
TRBJ2-1	TRBV7-7	TRBD1	NA	CASSLIPGQGSYNEQFF	TGTGCTAGCAGCCTGATTCCGGGACAGGGCTCCTACAATGAGCAGTTCTTC
TRBJ1-2	TRBV30	NA	NA	CAWSVGWTSYGYTF	TGTGCCTGGAGTGTAGGGTGGACTTCCTATGGCTACACCTTC
TRBJ1-2	TRBV4-3	NA	few	CASSQTFSGQRGGYTF	TGCGCCAGCAGCCAGACCTTCTCAGGGCAGCGTGGAGGCTACACCTTC